This paragraph covers one T cell receptor (beta chain) sequence. Germline and junction disagree at one end, which may indicate a read error. With the read ending 3 residues before the CDR3 end, the germline J gene is used to fill in that end. This entry is derived from a study of T cells in women clearing cervical HPV infection. Sequencing used immunoSEQ multiplex PCR; TCRdb keeps in-frame clones, though not all of them. This sample's clone table lists tens of thousands of clones. The CDR3 sequence is 13 residues long. Germline V gives CDR1 KGHSH, CDR2 LQKENI. Sample: blood buffy coat. The chain joins TRBV18 to TRBJ1-2; tentatively, D is TRBD1 (6 bases). This sequence originates from a woman aged 18-70 years with a cervical HPV16 infection that either progressed to CIN3+ or cleared (not recorded which). The sequenced part of the CDR3 DNA is TGTGCCAGCACCGCGGGGGGCGCGTATGAC. This codes for CASTAGGAYD. The whole CDR3 reads CASTAGGAYDYTF.